Shown below are 3 T cell receptor beta chains from a single sample sequenced in a study of T cells after yellow fever vaccination. TCRdb processed the 5' RACE reads anew with MiXCR; each CDR3 protein has one entry. The table records 250,000 to 350,000 distinct CDR3 sequences, approximately 4.5% of them present only once. The specimen comprised PBMCs, sampled 15 days after the yellow fever booster vaccination. The receptors here all came from a man aged 18 to 30 who received the YFV17D yellow fever vaccine.

This clonotype was picked up many times. DNA of the CDR3: TGTGCCAGCAGCCTACGCGAGGACTGGCCGCCGCAGTATTTT. Protein sequence: CASSLREDWPPQYF. V gene TRBV7-2 combines with J gene TRBJ2-3; tentative D call: TRBD2 (5 bases). Trimming cost V 5 bases and J 10 bases, with 19 bases left between them. Germline V CDR1 and CDR2: SGHTA, FQGNSA. CDR3 length equals 14 residues.

This clonotype turned up a few times. The rearrangement joins TRBV7-8 to TRBJ1-1; no reliable D call. The length of the CDR3 is 15 residues. The V gene's germline CDR1 is SGHVS and CDR2 FQNEAQ. V shed 5 bases and J shed 5 bases, with 18 bases lying between them. The DNA for the CDR3 is TGTGCCAGCAGCCCCTTAGCTGGGGTGGGAACTGAAGCTTTCTTT. It is translated as CASSPLAGVGTEAFF.

This clonotype was observed a few times. The V and J genes are TRBV5-1 and TRBJ2-5; 7 nucleotides agree with TRBD1. CDR1 and CDR2 from the germline V gene are SGHRS and YFSETQ. The CDR3 is 16 residues long. The trim removed 4 bases at V and 3 bases at J, leaving 12 bases unmatched. The CDR3 loop is CASSDPTGAVEETQYF. CDR3 coding DNA: TGCGCCAGCAGCGACCCAACAGGGGCGGTAGAAGAGACCCAGTACTTC.